The sequence of this T cell receptor (beta chain) was determined in a study of shared clonotypes between healthy human individuals. Germline CDR1 and CDR2: GTSNPN and SVGIG (reference sequence). J lost 3 bases, V lost 2 bases, and 7 bases had no gene match. The CDR3 is 15 amino acids. Repertoires were generated with immunoSEQ multiplex PCR, while TCRdb's copy carries only in-frame clones and drops some. There are about 2.3 million clones in the sample; over 85% occur only once, and 0.39% lies in the top ten. The sequence came from a man aged 18-30 years in good health. Some clones in this sample may be carry-over from other donors' samples. The gene calls are TRBV30 and TRBJ2-7; 10 bases are a match to TRBD2. The specimen sequenced was naive CD4+ T cells from PBMCs. Indicated subset: CD45RA+ positively selected. The CDR3 coding sequence is TGTGCCTGGAGTATGCCGGGACTAGCGCACTACGAGCAGTACTTC. This encodes CAWSMPGLAHYEQYF. Together with reference TRBV30 and TRBJ2-7, the CDR3 gives the full variable domain: SQTIHQWPATLVQPVGSPLSLECTVEGTSNPNLYWYRQAAGRGLQLLFYSVGIGQISSEVPQNLSASRPQDRQFILSSKKLLLSDSGFYLCAWSMPGLAHYEQYFGPGTRLTVT.